This TCR beta chain came from a study of CD8+ T cells in alopecia areata. Study observations and caveats: Because one nonresponder was included, the link of baseline CD8+ expansion to response is considered uncertain. Clonality in lesional scalp, especially alopecia totalis/universalis, exceeded that of normal scalp. Treatment with tofacitinib significantly lowered scalp clonality and reduced expanded CD8+ clones among the top 100.

Treatment: oral pan-JAK inhibitor, 5-10 mg twice daily. A remark on this clone: Its cognate antigen is unknown.

CDR3 length: 13 amino acids. The V gene end was trimmed by 5 bases and the J gene end by 3 bases; junction bases not matched to a gene: 3. Looked up from germline, CDR1 is SGHTA and CDR2 is FQGNSA. Following RNA extraction, reverse transcription yielded cDNA that acted as the sequencing template. TCRdb's copy holds only in-frame clones and misses some; the assay was immunoSEQ multiplex PCR. In the table there are about 210,000 clones, just over 65% of which are singletons. Sequencing was performed on CD4+ T cells sorted from blood, taken at approximately week 42, from a patient treated with tofacitinib. The rearrangement uses TRBV7-2 and TRBJ2-7, with 8 bases matching TRBD1. The TCR comes from a human donor with alopecia areata. The CDR3 region has the DNA TGTGCCAGCAGCGCTGACAGGGGCTACGAGCAGTACTTC. It translates to CASSADRGYEQYF.